Listed here are 11 T cell receptor beta chains from one sample, sequenced in a study of T cell repertoires in cytomegalovirus infection. From the reads, TCRdb called clonotypes with MiXCR, one entry per CDR3 protein. There are hundreds of thousands of distinct CDR3 sequences in the sample; 33% occur only once, and 15% to 20% lies in the top ten. Their target antigens are unknown. This specimen consisted of cultured PBMCs, obtained from culture after CMV antigen stimulation. These receptors all stem from a human donor in good health (CMV status not recorded). Some clones in this sample may be carry-over from other donors' samples.

This clonotype was observed a few times. The chain joins TRBV7-6 to TRBJ2-7; D is unclear. Germline V gives CDR1 SGHVS, CDR2 FNYEAQ. This CDR3 region has 16 residues. V dropped 0 bases and J dropped 4 bases, with 16 bases sitting between them. The CDR3 sequence: CASSLASGFTEYEQYF. CDR3 DNA sequence: TGTGCCAGCAGCTTAGCATCGGGTTTTACCGAATACGAGCAGTACTTC.

A remark on this clonotype: A much larger clonotype is one base distant, so this may be a read error. The chain links TRBV7-2 to TRBJ1-2, with 9 bases that match TRBD1. V trimming: 7 bases; J trimming: 1 base; junction bases outside the gene matches: 7. The CDR3 consists of 15 residues. CDR1 SGHTA and CDR2 FQGNSA come from the germline V gene. CDR3: CASNTDRGLNYGYTF. CDR3 sequence (DNA): TGTGCCAGCAACACGGACAGGGGCCTTAACTATGGCTACACCTTC.

The rearrangement links TRBV12-3 or TRBV12-4 to TRBJ2-3, with D perhaps assigned TRBD1 or TRBD2 (5 bases each). Trimming took 3 bases from V and 9 from J, leaving 13 bases between them. CDR3 length: 13 residues. Written as DNA, the CDR3 is TGTGCCAGCAGTTTTGGGGACCTTCGGACGCAGTATTTT. Encoded protein: CASSFGDLRTQYF.

The genes are TRBV20-1 and TRBJ1-5; tentative D call: TRBD1 (5 bases). The CDR3 consists of 14 residues. V was shortened by 0 bases and J by 2 bases, with 8 bases between the two germline ends. The germline V gene encodes CDR1 DFQATT and CDR2 SNEGSKA (reference sequence). The CDR3 loop is CSARDPRGNQPQHF. The DNA of the CDR3 is TGCAGTGCTAGAGATCCCAGGGGCAATCAGCCCCAGCATTTT.

This clonotype showed up just a few times. Here the CDR3 DNA reads TGTGCCAGCAGCTTAATCAACAATGAGCAGTTCTTC. Translated: CASSLINNEQFF. The genes are TRBV7-2 and TRBJ2-1, with unresolved D. The CDR3 has 12 amino acids. The germline V and J ends were trimmed by 2 bases and 5 bases, with 4 bases remaining between them. Per the germline V gene, CDR1 is SGHTA and CDR2 is FQGNSA.

CDR3 in amino acids: CSAGTGVAEAFF. The CDR3 DNA reads TGCAGTGCCGGGACAGGGGTGGCTGAAGCTTTCTTT. The chain carries TRBV20-1 and TRBJ1-1, with TRBD1 matching 10 bases. With 6 bases clipped from V and 6 bases from J, the junction kept 4 bases outside the gene matches. The V gene's germline CDR1 is DFQATT and CDR2 SNEGSKA (reference sequence). The CDR3 length is 12 residues.

The chain recombines TRBV5-4 with TRBJ1-2, with no clear D. Germline V gives CDR1 SGHNT, CDR2 YYREEE (reference sequence). This CDR3 spans 12 amino acids. Trimming left V 4 bases short and J 2 bases short, with 6 bases between. The CDR3 sequence is CASSNLNYGYTF. DNA of the CDR3: TGTGCCAGCAGCAACTTAAACTATGGCTACACCTTC. Full variable domain (missing parts from reference TRBV5-4 and TRBJ1-2): ETGVTQSPTHLIKTRGQQVTLRCSSQSGHNTVSWYQQALGQGPQFIFQYYREEENGRGNFPPRFSGLQFPNYSSELNVNALELDDSALYLCASSNLNYGYTFGSGTRLTVV.

This clonotype was observed a handful of times. The chain joins TRBV12-3 or TRBV12-4 to TRBJ1-5; D possibly corresponds to TRBD1 (6 bases). Trimming pared 6 bases from V and 2 bases from J, leaving 14 bases between. The CDR3 has 15 amino acids. CDR3 sequence reads: CASSHKTGGNQPQHF. The CDR3 region has the DNA TGTGCCAGCAGCCATAAGACAGGAGGCAATCAGCCCCAGCATTTT.

This clonotype was recorded a few times. The chain joins TRBV19 to TRBJ1-2, with TRBD1 matching over 8 bases. The CDR3 extends over 12 amino acids. V was clipped by 6 bases and J by 8 bases; unmatched bases: 5. Germline assignment: CDR1 LNHDA and CDR2 SQIVND (reference sequence). The CDR3 protein is CASRDRANGYTF. The CDR3 DNA sequence: TGTGCCAGTAGGGACAGGGCGAACGGCTACACCTTC.

In its sample, this clonotype was seen a few times. V gene TRBV2 combines with J gene TRBJ1-5, with 7 bases fitting TRBD1. Germline lookup yields CDR1 SNHLY and CDR2 FYNNEI. The CDR3 is 15 residues long. With V trimmed by 7 bases and J by 1 base, 7 bases remained unmatched. In DNA form, the CDR3 reads TGTGCCAGCAACCAGGACAGGTTGAGCAATCAGCCCCAGCATTTT. Its translation is CASNQDRLSNQPQHF.

This clonotype occurred a few times. This rearrangement joins TRBV12-3 or TRBV12-4 to TRBJ1-2, with a tentative D call TRBD1 (5 bases). The CDR3 spans 14 residues. Trimming left V 4 bases short and J 1 base short, with 10 bases between. The CDR3 nucleotides are TGTGCCAGCAGTTCACTAGGGGTTAACTATGGCTACACCTTC. This encodes CASSSLGVNYGYTF.